This T cell receptor (beta chain) was found in a study of human T cells and chemical hapten exposure. Study-wide context: Upper-back patches of 0.01% DPC were read at 6 days. General study findings and limits: Controls formed significantly fewer large CDR3 similarity clusters than expanded TCRs did. TCRs above 1 in 1000 frequency did not change with DPC sensitization.

Time point indicated: patch test 3, about 24 weeks after DPC sensitization. Noted treatment: therapeutic diphenylcyclopropenone sensitization with weekly scalp DPC. Samples of blood were obtained prior to the application of each patch test. CDR1 SEHNR and CDR2 FQNEAQ come from the germline V gene (reference sequence). The ends lost 5 bases at V and 2 bases at J; junction bases unmatched: 6. The length of the CDR3 is 15 residues. This clonotype was recorded at least ten times. Its cognate antigen is unknown. One entry per CDR3 protein results from TCRdb running MiXCR on the RACE reads. The table shows about 84,000 distinct CDR3 sequences, with roughly a tenth occurring only once.

The chain uses TRBV7-9 and TRBJ2-1; TRBD2 matches 7 bases. The source was whole blood, collected in connection with sensitization to the hapten diphenylcyclopropenone (DPC). This receptor was taken from a woman between 45 and 60 years old with alopecia areata. Some clones in this sample may be carry-over from other donors' samples. CDR3 nucleotides: TGTGCCAGCAGCCTCCGGGACTACGCCTACAATGAGCAGTTCTTC. Protein sequence: CASSLRDYAYNEQFF.